The rows below give T cell receptor beta chains drawn from one sample of a study of blood T cells in healthy people across ages. A single record per CDR3 protein comes from TCRdb applying MiXCR to the 5' RACE reads. The table lists 1.5 million to 2 million distinct CDR3 sequences, around 50% of them singletons. The sample comprised blood. The receptors come from a woman between 40 and 50 years old in good health. The CDR3 runs from the conserved cysteine through the conserved F or W. D genes are given only for firm matches. Rows may omit the clone size; those that give it use once, few, many or a size class.

v_call: TRBV20-1
j_call: TRBJ1-2
d_call: .
clone_size: .
cdr3_aa: CSAHIGQSYYGYTF
cdr3_nt: TGCAGTGCTCATATCGGACAGTCCTACTATGGCTACACCTTC

v_call: TRBV2
j_call: TRBJ2-6
d_call: .
clone_size: few
cdr3_aa: CASNGAAGANVLTF
cdr3_nt: TGTGCCAGCAATGGGGCAGCTGGGGCCAACGTCCTGACTTTC

v_call: TRBV7-7
j_call: TRBJ2-1
d_call: TRBD1
clone_size: few
cdr3_aa: CASSSSGTGDDEQFF
cdr3_nt: TGTGCTAGCAGCTCCTCCGGGACAGGGGACGATGAGCAGTTCTTC

v_call: TRBV20-1
j_call: TRBJ2-7
d_call: .
clone_size: .
cdr3_aa: CSANRVSYEQYF
cdr3_nt: TGCAGCGCTAACAGGGTGTCCTACGAGCAGTACTTC

v_call: TRBV12-3/TRBV12-4
j_call: TRBJ1-2
d_call: TRBD1
clone_size: few
cdr3_aa: CASGQITGQGVHGYTF
cdr3_nt: TGTGCCAGCGGACAAATAACGGGACAGGGGGTACATGGCTACACCTTC

v_call: TRBV9
j_call: TRBJ1-1
d_call: .
clone_size: .
cdr3_aa: CASSPSTVTIEAFF
cdr3_nt: TGTGCCAGCAGCCCGTCGACAGTTACCATTGAAGCTTTCTTT

v_call: TRBV4-3
j_call: TRBJ2-5
d_call: .
clone_size: .
cdr3_aa: CASSQEILGTEQETQYF
cdr3_nt: TGCGCCAGCAGCCAAGAGATACTCGGTACAGAACAAGAGACCCAGTACTTC

v_call: TRBV7-2
j_call: TRBJ2-7
d_call: .
clone_size: .
cdr3_aa: CASSFLARNAAYEQYF
cdr3_nt: TGTGCCAGCAGCTTCCTCGCGCGGAACGCAGCCTACGAGCAGTACTTC

v_call: TRBV6-1
j_call: TRBJ2-3
d_call: .
clone_size: .
cdr3_aa: CASSEGGGRNTDTQYF
cdr3_nt: TGTGCCAGCAGTGAAGGTGGGGGCAGAAATACAGATACGCAGTATTTT

v_call: TRBV6-6
j_call: TRBJ1-1
d_call: TRBD1
clone_size: .
cdr3_aa: CASSSEGAPDTEAFF
cdr3_nt: TGTGCCAGCAGTTCAGAGGGGGCGCCCGACACTGAAGCTTTCTTT

v_call: TRBV5-1
j_call: TRBJ2-7
d_call: TRBD1
clone_size: .
cdr3_aa: CASSLATGTGAYEQYF
cdr3_nt: TGCGCCAGCAGCTTGGCTACCGGGACAGGGGCCTACGAGCAGTACTTC

v_call: TRBV27
j_call: TRBJ2-4
d_call: .
clone_size: few
cdr3_aa: CASSPQEVRDIQYF
cdr3_nt: TGTGCCAGCAGTCCCCAGGAGGTACGGGACATTCAGTACTTC

v_call: TRBV7-3
j_call: TRBJ2-3
d_call: .
clone_size: .
cdr3_aa: CASSAAEGTDTQYF
cdr3_nt: TGTGCCAGCAGCGCTGCGGAGGGCACAGATACGCAGTATTTT

v_call: TRBV6-2/TRBV6-3
j_call: TRBJ1-1
d_call: TRBD1
clone_size: .
cdr3_aa: CASRETGGEYTEAFF
cdr3_nt: TGTGCCAGCAGGGAGACAGGGGGCGAGTACACTGAAGCTTTCTTT

v_call: TRBV20-1
j_call: TRBJ1-2
d_call: .
clone_size: .
cdr3_aa: CSARDEERGVNYGYTF
cdr3_nt: TGCAGTGCTAGAGATGAAGAGAGGGGCGTAAACTATGGCTACACCTTC

v_call: TRBV2
j_call: TRBJ2-7
d_call: .
clone_size: .
cdr3_aa: CANRRGLSSYEQYF
cdr3_nt: TGTGCCAATAGGAGGGGGCTGAGCTCCTACGAGCAGTACTTC

v_call: TRBV4-3
j_call: TRBJ1-2
d_call: TRBD1
clone_size: .
cdr3_aa: CASSQARGRQGVNYGYTF
cdr3_nt: TGCGCCAGCAGCCAAGCCCGGGGGCGACAGGGGGTAAACTATGGCTACACCTTC

v_call: TRBV3-1
j_call: TRBJ2-1
d_call: TRBD2
clone_size: .
cdr3_aa: CASSRYSGVDANEQFF
cdr3_nt: TGTGCCAGCAGCCGATATAGCGGGGTCGACGCTAATGAGCAGTTCTTC

v_call: TRBV6-5
j_call: TRBJ1-1
d_call: TRBD1
clone_size: .
cdr3_aa: CASADGDRGTEAFF
cdr3_nt: TGTGCCAGCGCTGACGGGGACAGAGGCACTGAGGCTTTCTTT

v_call: TRBV2
j_call: TRBJ1-2
d_call: .
clone_size: .
cdr3_aa: CASNPGVIYGYTF
cdr3_nt: TGTGCCAGCAATCCAGGGGTCATCTATGGCTACACCTTC

v_call: TRBV21-1
j_call: TRBJ2-7
d_call: .
clone_size: .
cdr3_aa: CASSKETGRPDYEQYF
cdr3_nt: TGTGCCAGCAGCAAAGAAACGGGGAGGCCAGACTACGAGCAGTACTTC

v_call: TRBV7-2
j_call: TRBJ2-7
d_call: .
clone_size: .
cdr3_aa: CASSLASNNEQYF
cdr3_nt: TGTGCCAGCAGCTTAGCGTCAAACAATGAGCAGTACTTC

v_call: TRBV7-8
j_call: TRBJ2-5
d_call: .
clone_size: .
cdr3_aa: CASSLGRKDRRGEQYF
cdr3_nt: TGTGCCAGCAGCTTAGGGCGGAAAGACCGTAGGGGAGAGCAGTACTTC

v_call: TRBV27
j_call: TRBJ2-5
d_call: TRBD1
clone_size: .
cdr3_aa: CASSFLRDSETQYF
cdr3_nt: TGTGCCAGCAGTTTTCTCCGGGACAGTGAGACCCAGTACTTC

v_call: TRBV5-5
j_call: TRBJ2-3
d_call: TRBD1
clone_size: .
cdr3_aa: CASSFSAGGMDTQYF
cdr3_nt: TGTGCCAGCAGCTTCTCGGCAGGGGGCATGGATACGCAGTATTTT

v_call: TRBV6-5
j_call: TRBJ1-6
d_call: .
clone_size: once
cdr3_aa: CASRSLGGYNSPLHF
cdr3_nt: TGTGCCAGCAGGTCCCTGGGTGGCTATAATTCACCCCTCCACTTT

v_call: TRBV20-1
j_call: TRBJ1-6
d_call: TRBD1
clone_size: .
cdr3_aa: CSATGQGNNSPLHF
cdr3_nt: TGCAGTGCTACCGGACAGGGGAATAATTCACCCCTCCACTTT

v_call: TRBV19
j_call: TRBJ1-1
d_call: TRBD1
clone_size: .
cdr3_aa: CASSIEQGDTEAFF
cdr3_nt: TGTGCCAGTAGTATTGAACAGGGGGACACTGAAGCTTTCTTT

v_call: TRBV4-1
j_call: TRBJ2-3
d_call: TRBD2
clone_size: .
cdr3_aa: CASSQDLAGGQNTQYF
cdr3_nt: TGCGCCAGCAGCCAAGATTTAGCGGGGGGACAAAATACGCAGTATTTT

v_call: TRBV9
j_call: TRBJ2-3
d_call: TRBD1
clone_size: .
cdr3_aa: CASSVRQGRSSTDTQYF
cdr3_nt: TGTGCCAGCAGCGTCCGACAGGGACGGTCGTCTACAGATACGCAGTATTTT

v_call: TRBV5-1
j_call: TRBJ2-1
d_call: .
clone_size: few
cdr3_aa: CASSLRLLGGDEQFF
cdr3_nt: TGCGCCAGCAGCCTCCGTCTTCTAGGAGGAGATGAGCAGTTCTTC

v_call: TRBV4-3
j_call: TRBJ2-3
d_call: TRBD1
clone_size: .
cdr3_aa: CASSQGTGANTQYF
cdr3_nt: TGCGCCAGCAGCCAGGGGACAGGAGCGAATACGCAGTATTTT

v_call: TRBV6-2/TRBV6-3
j_call: TRBJ2-5
d_call: .
clone_size: many
cdr3_aa: CASREDSTLKQYF
cdr3_nt: TGTGCCAGCAGGGAGGACTCGACCCTAAAGCAGTACTTC

v_call: TRBV20-1
j_call: TRBJ2-4
d_call: .
clone_size: .
cdr3_aa: CSARDGGRNIQYF
cdr3_nt: TGCAGTGCTAGAGATGGTGGGAGAAACATTCAGTACTTC

v_call: TRBV12-3/TRBV12-4
j_call: TRBJ2-1
d_call: .
clone_size: few
cdr3_aa: CASRAGTGTGLFF
cdr3_nt: TGTGCCAGCAGGGCAGGGACCGGGACGGGGTTGTTCTTC

v_call: TRBV7-9
j_call: TRBJ2-3
d_call: TRBD2
clone_size: .
cdr3_aa: CASSLERGNTDTQYF
cdr3_nt: TGTGCCAGCAGCTTAGAGCGGGGGAACACAGATACGCAGTATTTT

v_call: TRBV20-1
j_call: TRBJ2-5
d_call: .
clone_size: .
cdr3_aa: CSARDLGGADPRTQYF
cdr3_nt: TGCAGTGCTAGAGATCTGGGGGGAGCGGACCCTCGGACCCAGTACTTC

v_call: TRBV2
j_call: TRBJ2-7
d_call: .
clone_size: .
cdr3_aa: CASSGEVDYEQYF
cdr3_nt: TGTGCCAGCAGTGGTGAGGTAGACTACGAGCAGTACTTC

v_call: TRBV4-1
j_call: TRBJ1-4
d_call: TRBD1
clone_size: .
cdr3_aa: CASSQETGVLEKLFF
cdr3_nt: TGCGCCAGCAGCCAGGAGACAGGGGTGCTTGAAAAACTGTTTTTT

v_call: TRBV7-2
j_call: TRBJ2-3
d_call: .
clone_size: few
cdr3_aa: CASSLPRLVSTDTQYF
cdr3_nt: TGTGCCAGCAGCTTACCCCGGTTGGTAAGCACAGATACGCAGTATTTT

v_call: TRBV29-1
j_call: TRBJ2-1
d_call: TRBD2
clone_size: .
cdr3_aa: CSVRRGGGEQFF
cdr3_nt: TGCAGCGTACGGCGGGGGGGCGGTGAGCAGTTCTTC

v_call: TRBV20-1
j_call: TRBJ2-7
d_call: .
clone_size: .
cdr3_aa: CSAMGPHEQYF
cdr3_nt: TGCAGTGCCATGGGACCCCACGAGCAGTACTTC

v_call: TRBV4-3
j_call: TRBJ2-5
d_call: .
clone_size: few
cdr3_aa: CASSQDWTFQETQYF
cdr3_nt: TGCGCCAGCAGCCAAGATTGGACTTTCCAAGAGACCCAGTACTTC

v_call: TRBV2
j_call: TRBJ2-1
d_call: .
clone_size: few
cdr3_aa: CASRRRRGSGINEQFF
cdr3_nt: TGTGCCAGCAGGCGAAGAAGGGGGAGTGGAATAAATGAGCAGTTCTTC

v_call: TRBV27
j_call: TRBJ2-4
d_call: .
clone_size: few
cdr3_aa: CASSHLAAKNIQYF
cdr3_nt: TGTGCCAGCAGTCACCTAGCGGCCAAAAACATTCAGTACTTC

v_call: TRBV19
j_call: TRBJ2-5
d_call: TRBD1
clone_size: .
cdr3_aa: CASSTTGTGGNEQYF
cdr3_nt: TGTGCCAGTAGTACGACAGGGACAGGGGGGAATGAGCAGTACTTC

v_call: TRBV18
j_call: TRBJ2-7
d_call: .
clone_size: .
cdr3_aa: CASSRTAIGTYEQYF
cdr3_nt: TGTGCCAGCTCACGGACGGCCATAGGGACCTACGAGCAGTACTTC

v_call: TRBV2
j_call: TRBJ2-3
d_call: TRBD2
clone_size: .
cdr3_aa: CAILGAGDFTDTQYF
cdr3_nt: TGTGCCATACTCGGAGCGGGAGACTTCACAGATACGCAGTATTTT

v_call: TRBV7-2
j_call: TRBJ2-1
d_call: TRBD2
clone_size: few
cdr3_aa: CASSLSGLAGREQFF
cdr3_nt: TGTGCCAGCAGCTTATCAGGGCTAGCGGGGAGGGAGCAGTTCTTC

v_call: TRBV5-1
j_call: TRBJ2-5
d_call: .
clone_size: few
cdr3_aa: CASSLTQVVETQYF
cdr3_nt: TGCGCCAGCAGCCTGACACAGGTGGTAGAGACCCAGTACTTC

v_call: TRBV4-3
j_call: TRBJ2-1
d_call: .
clone_size: .
cdr3_aa: CASSEDLKREQFF
cdr3_nt: TGCGCCAGCAGCGAAGATCTCAAACGAGAGCAGTTCTTC

v_call: TRBV27
j_call: TRBJ2-1
d_call: .
clone_size: .
cdr3_aa: CASRATRAQLYDEQFF
cdr3_nt: TGTGCCAGCAGAGCCACCCGGGCTCAGCTGTACGATGAGCAGTTCTTC

v_call: TRBV7-2
j_call: TRBJ2-5
d_call: .
clone_size: few
cdr3_aa: CASSLDPGNKETQYF
cdr3_nt: TGTGCCAGCAGCTTAGACCCAGGGAACAAAGAGACCCAGTACTTC

v_call: TRBV7-9
j_call: TRBJ2-5
d_call: .
clone_size: few
cdr3_aa: CASSSPTENQETQYF
cdr3_nt: TGTGCCAGCAGCTCCCCCACAGAGAACCAAGAGACCCAGTACTTC

v_call: TRBV7-3
j_call: TRBJ1-2
d_call: TRBD1
clone_size: .
cdr3_aa: CASSPTGTGSNGYTF
cdr3_nt: TGTGCCAGCAGCCCTACTGGGACAGGGTCGAATGGCTACACCTTC

v_call: TRBV6-5
j_call: TRBJ2-5
d_call: TRBD2
clone_size: .
cdr3_aa: CASSYPAGGKETQYF
cdr3_nt: TGTGCCAGCAGTTACCCAGCGGGGGGAAAAGAGACCCAGTACTTC

v_call: TRBV7-9
j_call: TRBJ1-4
d_call: .
clone_size: .
cdr3_aa: CASSFGPEKLFF
cdr3_nt: TGTGCCAGCAGCTTCGGCCCCGAAAAACTGTTTTTT

v_call: TRBV4-2
j_call: TRBJ2-6
d_call: .
clone_size: .
cdr3_aa: CASSQDPHSGANVLTF
cdr3_nt: TGTGCCAGCAGCCAAGATCCGCACTCTGGGGCCAACGTCCTGACTTTC

v_call: TRBV7-2
j_call: TRBJ1-4
d_call: .
clone_size: .
cdr3_aa: CASSLVGGDHEKLFF
cdr3_nt: TGTGCCAGCAGCTTAGTTGGGGGCGACCATGAAAAACTGTTTTTT